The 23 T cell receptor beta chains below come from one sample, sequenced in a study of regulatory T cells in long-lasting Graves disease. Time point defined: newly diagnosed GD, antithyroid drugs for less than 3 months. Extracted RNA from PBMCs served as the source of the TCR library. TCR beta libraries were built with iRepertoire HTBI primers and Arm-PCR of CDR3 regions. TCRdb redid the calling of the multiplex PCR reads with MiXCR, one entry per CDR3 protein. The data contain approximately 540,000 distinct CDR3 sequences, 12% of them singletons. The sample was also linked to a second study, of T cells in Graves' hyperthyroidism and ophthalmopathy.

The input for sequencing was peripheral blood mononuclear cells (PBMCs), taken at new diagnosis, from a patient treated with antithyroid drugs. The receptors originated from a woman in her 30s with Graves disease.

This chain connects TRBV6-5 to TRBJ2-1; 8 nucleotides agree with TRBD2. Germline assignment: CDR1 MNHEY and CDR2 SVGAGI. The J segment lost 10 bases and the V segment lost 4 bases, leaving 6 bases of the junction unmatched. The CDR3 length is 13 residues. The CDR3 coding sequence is TGTGCCAGCAGTTCCCCGGGAGGGCGCGAGCAGTTCTTC. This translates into CASSSPGGREQFF.

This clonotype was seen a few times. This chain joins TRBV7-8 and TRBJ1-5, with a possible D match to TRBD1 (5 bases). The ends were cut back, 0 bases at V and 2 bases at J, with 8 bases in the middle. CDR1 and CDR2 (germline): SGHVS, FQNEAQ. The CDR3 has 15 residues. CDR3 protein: CASSLATGGNQPQHF. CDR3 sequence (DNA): TGTGCCAGCAGCTTAGCAACGGGGGGCAATCAGCCCCAGCATTTT.

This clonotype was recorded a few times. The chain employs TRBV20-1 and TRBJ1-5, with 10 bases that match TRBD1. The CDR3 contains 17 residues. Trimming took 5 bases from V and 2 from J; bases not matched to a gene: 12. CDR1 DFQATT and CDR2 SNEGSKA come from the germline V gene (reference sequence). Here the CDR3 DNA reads TGCAGTGCTCATGTCCCGGGACAGGGGAAAGGCAATCAGCCCCAGCATTTT. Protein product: CSAHVPGQGKGNQPQHF.

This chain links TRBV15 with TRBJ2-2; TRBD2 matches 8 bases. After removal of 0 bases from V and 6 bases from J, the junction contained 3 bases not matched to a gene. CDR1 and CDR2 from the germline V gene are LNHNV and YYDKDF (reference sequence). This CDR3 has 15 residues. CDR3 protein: CATSRDSGGAGELFF. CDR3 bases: TGTGCCACCAGCAGAGACAGCGGGGGCGCCGGGGAGCTGTTTTTT.

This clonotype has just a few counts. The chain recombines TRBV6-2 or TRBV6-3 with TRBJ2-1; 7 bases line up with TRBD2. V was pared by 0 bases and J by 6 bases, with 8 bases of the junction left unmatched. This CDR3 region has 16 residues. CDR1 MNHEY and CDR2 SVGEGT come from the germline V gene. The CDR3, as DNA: TGTGCCAGCAGTTACTCGAAGCATTGGGGGGGCAATGAGCAGTTCTTC. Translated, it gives CASSYSKHWGGNEQFF.

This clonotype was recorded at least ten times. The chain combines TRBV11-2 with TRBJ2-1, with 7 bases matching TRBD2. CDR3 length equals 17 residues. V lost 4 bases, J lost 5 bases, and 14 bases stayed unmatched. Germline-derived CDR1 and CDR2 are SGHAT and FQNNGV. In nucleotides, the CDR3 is TGTGCCAGCAGCTATGGCGGTCTAGCGGATAATAACAATGAGCAGTTCTTC. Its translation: CASSYGGLADNNNEQFF. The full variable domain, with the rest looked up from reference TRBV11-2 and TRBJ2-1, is EAGVAQSPRYKIIEKRQSVAFWCNPISGHATLYWYQQILGQGPKLLIQFQNNGVVDDSQLPKDRFSAERLKGVDSTLKIQPAKLEDSAVYLCASSYGGLADNNNEQFFGPGTRLTVL.

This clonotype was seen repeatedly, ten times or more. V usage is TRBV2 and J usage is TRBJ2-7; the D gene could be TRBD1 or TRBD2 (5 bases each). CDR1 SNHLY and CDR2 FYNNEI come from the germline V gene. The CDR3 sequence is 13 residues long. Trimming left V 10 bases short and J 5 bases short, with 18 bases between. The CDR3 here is CATRASWGNEQYF. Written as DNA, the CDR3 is TGTGCCACACGGGCCTCGTGGGGGAACGAGCAGTACTTC.

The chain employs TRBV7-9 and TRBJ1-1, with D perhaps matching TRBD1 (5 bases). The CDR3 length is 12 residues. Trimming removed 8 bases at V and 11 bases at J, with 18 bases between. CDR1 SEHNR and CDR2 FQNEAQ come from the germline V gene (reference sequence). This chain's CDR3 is CASRSGGGDAFF. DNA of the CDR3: TGTGCCAGCCGATCGGGCGGGGGGGACGCTTTCTTT.

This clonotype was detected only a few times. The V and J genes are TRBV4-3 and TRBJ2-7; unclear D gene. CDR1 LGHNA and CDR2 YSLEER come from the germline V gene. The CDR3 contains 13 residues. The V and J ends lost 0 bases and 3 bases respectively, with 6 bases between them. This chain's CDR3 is CASSQDIDYEQYF. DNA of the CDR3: TGCGCCAGCAGCCAAGATATAGACTACGAGCAGTACTTC.

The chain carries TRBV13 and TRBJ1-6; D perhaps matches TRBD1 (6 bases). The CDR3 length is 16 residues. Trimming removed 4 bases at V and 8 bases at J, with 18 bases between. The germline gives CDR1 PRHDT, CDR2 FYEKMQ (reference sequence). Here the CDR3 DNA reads TGTGCCAGCAGCTCAGGGTCCAGGGGCCTTTATTCACCCCTCCACTTT. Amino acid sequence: CASSSGSRGLYSPLHF.

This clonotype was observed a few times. CDR3 in DNA: TGTGCCACCAGCAGCGGACTAGCGGGAGGAACCGGGGAGCTGTTTTTT. Its protein product is CATSSGLAGGTGELFF. The genes are TRBV15 and TRBJ2-2, with 14 bases that match TRBD2. There are 16 residues in the CDR3. V was pared by 3 bases and J by 5 bases, with 2 bases of the junction left unmatched. Per the germline V gene, CDR1 is LNHNV and CDR2 is YYDKDF (reference sequence).

The CDR3, as DNA: TGTGCCAGCACCTATACGCGAGGGGGCTACACCTTC. Translating gives CASTYTRGGYTF. V and J are TRBV6-1 and TRBJ1-2; D remains ambiguous. Germline assignment: CDR1 MNHNS and CDR2 SASEGT. This CDR3 spans 12 amino acids. Trimming left V 7 bases short and J 8 bases short, with 14 bases between.

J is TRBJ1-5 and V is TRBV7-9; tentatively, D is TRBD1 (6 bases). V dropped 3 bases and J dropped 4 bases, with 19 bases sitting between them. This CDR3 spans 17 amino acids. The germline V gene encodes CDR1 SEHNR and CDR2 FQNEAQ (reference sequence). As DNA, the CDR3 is TGTGCCAGCAGCTTGGGGGGCAACCGATGGGAAAATCAGCCCCAGCATTTT. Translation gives CASSLGGNRWENQPQHF.

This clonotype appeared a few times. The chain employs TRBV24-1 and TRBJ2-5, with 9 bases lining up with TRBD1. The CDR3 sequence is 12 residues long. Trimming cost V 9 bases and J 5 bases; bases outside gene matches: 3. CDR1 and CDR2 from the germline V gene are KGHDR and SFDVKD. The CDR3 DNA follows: TGTGCCACCGCCGGACAGGGGGAGACCCAGTACTTC. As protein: CATAGQGETQYF.

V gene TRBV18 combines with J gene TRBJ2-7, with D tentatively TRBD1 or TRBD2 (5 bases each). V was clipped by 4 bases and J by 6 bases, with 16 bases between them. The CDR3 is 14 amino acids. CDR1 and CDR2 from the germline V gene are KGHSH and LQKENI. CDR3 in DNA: TGTGCCAGCTCACTCGGGACGGAGTCAGGCGAGCAGTACTTC. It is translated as CASSLGTESGEQYF.

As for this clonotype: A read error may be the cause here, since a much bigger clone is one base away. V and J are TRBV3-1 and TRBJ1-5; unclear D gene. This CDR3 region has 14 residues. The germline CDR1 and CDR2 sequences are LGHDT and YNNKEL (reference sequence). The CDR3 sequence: CDSSQDTVRQPQHF. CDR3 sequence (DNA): TGTGACAGCAGCCAAGATACTGTGAGACAGCCCCAGCATTTT.

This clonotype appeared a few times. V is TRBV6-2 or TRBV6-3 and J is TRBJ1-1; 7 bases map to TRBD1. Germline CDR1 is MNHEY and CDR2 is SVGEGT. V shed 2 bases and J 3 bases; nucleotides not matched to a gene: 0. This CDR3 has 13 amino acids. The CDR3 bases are TGTGCCAGCAGTTACGGGACAGACACTGAAGCTTTCTTT. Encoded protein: CASSYGTDTEAFF.

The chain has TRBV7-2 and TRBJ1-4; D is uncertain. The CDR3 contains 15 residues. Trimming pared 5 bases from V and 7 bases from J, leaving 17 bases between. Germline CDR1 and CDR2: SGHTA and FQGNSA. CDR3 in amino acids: CASSPYTGYGEKLFF. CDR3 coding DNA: TGTGCCAGCAGCCCATACACGGGGTATGGTGAAAAACTGTTTTTT. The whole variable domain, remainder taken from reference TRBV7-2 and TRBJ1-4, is GAGVSQSPSNKVTEKGKDVELRCDPISGHTALYWYRQSLGQGLEFLIYFQGNSAPDKSGLPSDRFSAERTGGSVSTLTIQRTQQEDSAVYLCASSPYTGYGEKLFFGSGTQLSVL.

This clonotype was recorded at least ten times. Here the CDR3 DNA reads TGTGCCAGCAGTGCCGGGACCCTGGACGCCTATAATTCACCCCTCCACTTT. Translating it yields CASSAGTLDAYNSPLHF. V usage is TRBV25-1 and J usage is TRBJ1-6, with a weak D call TRBD1 (5 bases). Germline CDR1 reads MGHDK; CDR2 reads SYGVNS. The CDR3 is made up of 17 amino acids. Trimming took 4 bases from V and 2 from J, leaving 15 bases between them.

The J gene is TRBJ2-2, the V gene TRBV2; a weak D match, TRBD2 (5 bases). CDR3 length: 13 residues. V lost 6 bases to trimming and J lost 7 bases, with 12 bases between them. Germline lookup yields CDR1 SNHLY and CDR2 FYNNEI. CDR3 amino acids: CASSTLEFGELFF. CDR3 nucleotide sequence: TGTGCCAGCAGCACACTAGAATTCGGGGAGCTGTTTTTT.

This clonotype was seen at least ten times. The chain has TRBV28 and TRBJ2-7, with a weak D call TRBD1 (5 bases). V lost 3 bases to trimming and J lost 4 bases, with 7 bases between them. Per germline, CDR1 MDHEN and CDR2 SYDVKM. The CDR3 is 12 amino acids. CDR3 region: CASSFRQYEQYF. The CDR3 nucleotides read TGTGCCAGCAGTTTCCGACAGTACGAGCAGTACTTC.

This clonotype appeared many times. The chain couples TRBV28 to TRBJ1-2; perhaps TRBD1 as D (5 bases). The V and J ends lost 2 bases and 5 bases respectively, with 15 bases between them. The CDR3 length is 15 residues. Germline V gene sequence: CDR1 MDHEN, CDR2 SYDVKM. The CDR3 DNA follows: TGTGCCAGCAGTTTAGGAACAGGCAGAGGGTATGGCTACACCTTC. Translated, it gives CASSLGTGRGYGYTF.

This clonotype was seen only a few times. This CDR3 is CASSIKDRYEQYF. The CDR3 bases are TGTGCCAGTAGTATTAAGGACCGGTACGAGCAGTACTTC. The V gene is TRBV19, the J gene TRBJ2-7; D gene unclear. Germline CDR1 is LNHDA and CDR2 is SQIVND (reference sequence). The CDR3 is 13 residues long. The V gene lost 3 bases and the J gene lost 4 bases, with 10 bases spanning the gap.